This TCR beta chain was recovered during a study of read filtering for tumor transcriptome and immune sequencing. Study-wide points: Without single-read clonotypes, shared clonotype proportions correlated more between IR-seq and RNA-seq.

A word on this clonotype: Its cognate antigen is unknown.

Germline V lookup: CDR1 SQVTM, CDR2 ANQGSEA. The length of the CDR3 is 13 residues. V lost 3 bases and J lost 5; bases outside the gene matches: 6. The library was built from 400 ng RNA with molecular barcoded adaptors for alpha/delta and beta/gamma chains. TCRdb reprocessed the reads with MiXCR, giving one entry per CDR3 protein. The sample shows about 37,000 distinct CDR3 sequences, roughly 13% of them seen only once. This TCR came from a donor aged 40 or over with multiple myeloma. Sequencing input: a population of CD138-negative cells sorted from bone marrow. The rearrangement links TRBV29-1 to TRBJ2-7; TRBD1 matches 8 bases. CDR3 in DNA: TGCAGCGTTGATGTGACAGGGGACCACGAGCAGTACTTC. It translates to CSVDVTGDHEQYF.